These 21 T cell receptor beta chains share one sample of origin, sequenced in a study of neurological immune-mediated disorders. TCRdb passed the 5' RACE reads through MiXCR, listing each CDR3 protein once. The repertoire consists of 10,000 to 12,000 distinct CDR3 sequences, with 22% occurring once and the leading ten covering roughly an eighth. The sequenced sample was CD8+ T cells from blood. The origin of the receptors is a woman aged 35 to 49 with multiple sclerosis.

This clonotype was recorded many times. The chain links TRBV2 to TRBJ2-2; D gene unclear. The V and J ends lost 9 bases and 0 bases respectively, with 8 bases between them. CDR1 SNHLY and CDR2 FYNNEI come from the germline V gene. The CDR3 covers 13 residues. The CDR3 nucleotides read TGTGCCAGTTCGACTGCGAACACCGGGGAGCTGTTTTTT. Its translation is CASSTANTGELFF.

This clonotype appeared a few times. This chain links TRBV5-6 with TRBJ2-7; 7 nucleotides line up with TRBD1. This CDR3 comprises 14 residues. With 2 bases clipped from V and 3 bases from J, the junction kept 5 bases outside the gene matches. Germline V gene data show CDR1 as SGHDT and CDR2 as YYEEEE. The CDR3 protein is CASSLRDRNYEQYF. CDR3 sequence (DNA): TGTGCCAGCAGCTTAAGGGACAGAAACTACGAGCAGTACTTC. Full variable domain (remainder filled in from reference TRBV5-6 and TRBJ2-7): DAGVTQSPTHLIKTRGQQVTLRCSPKSGHDTVSWYQQALGQGPQFIFQYYEEEERQRGNFPDRFSGHQFPNYSSELNVNALLLGDSALYLCASSLRDRNYEQYFGPGTRLTVT.

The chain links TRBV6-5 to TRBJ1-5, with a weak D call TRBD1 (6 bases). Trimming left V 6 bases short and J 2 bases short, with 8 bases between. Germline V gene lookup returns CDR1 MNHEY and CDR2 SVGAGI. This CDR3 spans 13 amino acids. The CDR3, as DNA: TGTGCCAGCAGAGCAGGGGGCAATCAGCCCCAGCATTTT. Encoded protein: CASRAGGNQPQHF.

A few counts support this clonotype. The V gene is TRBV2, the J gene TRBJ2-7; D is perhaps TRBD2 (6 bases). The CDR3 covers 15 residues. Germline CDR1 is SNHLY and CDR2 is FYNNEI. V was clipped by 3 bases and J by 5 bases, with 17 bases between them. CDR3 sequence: CASSDDGGLSNEQYF. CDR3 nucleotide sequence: TGTGCCAGCAGTGACGACGGGGGTCTTAGCAACGAGCAGTACTTC.

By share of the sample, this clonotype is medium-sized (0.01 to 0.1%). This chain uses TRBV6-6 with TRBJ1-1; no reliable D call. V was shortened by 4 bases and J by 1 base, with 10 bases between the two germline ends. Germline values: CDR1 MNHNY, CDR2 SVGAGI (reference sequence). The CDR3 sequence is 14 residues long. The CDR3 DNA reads TGTGCCAGCAGTTTGGAGGGCGGGAACACTGAAGCTTTCTTT. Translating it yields CASSLEGGNTEAFF.

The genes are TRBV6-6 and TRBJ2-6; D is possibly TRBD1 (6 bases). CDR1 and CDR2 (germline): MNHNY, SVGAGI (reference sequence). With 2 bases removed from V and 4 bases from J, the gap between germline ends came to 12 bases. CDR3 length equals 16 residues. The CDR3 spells CASSYHREMGANVLTF. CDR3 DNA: TGTGCCAGCAGTTACCACAGGGAGATGGGGGCCAACGTCCTGACTTTC.

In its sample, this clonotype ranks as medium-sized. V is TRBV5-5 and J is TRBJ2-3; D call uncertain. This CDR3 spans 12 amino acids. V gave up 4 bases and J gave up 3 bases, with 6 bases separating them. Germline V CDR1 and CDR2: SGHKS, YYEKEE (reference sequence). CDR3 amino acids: CASSGWTDTQYF. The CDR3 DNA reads TGTGCCAGCAGCGGGTGGACAGATACGCAGTATTTT.

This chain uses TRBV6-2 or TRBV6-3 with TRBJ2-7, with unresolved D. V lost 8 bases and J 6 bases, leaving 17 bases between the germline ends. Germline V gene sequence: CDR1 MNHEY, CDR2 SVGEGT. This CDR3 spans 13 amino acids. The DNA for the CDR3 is TGTGCCAGCCGTCCACTGGGGATGGGCGAGCAGTACTTC. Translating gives CASRPLGMGEQYF.

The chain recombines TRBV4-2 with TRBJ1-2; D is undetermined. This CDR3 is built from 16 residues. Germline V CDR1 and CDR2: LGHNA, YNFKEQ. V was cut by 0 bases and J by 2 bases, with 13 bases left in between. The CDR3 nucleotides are TGTGCCAGCAGCCAAGATACTTTAGGGCCCAACTATGGCTACACCTTC. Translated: CASSQDTLGPNYGYTF.

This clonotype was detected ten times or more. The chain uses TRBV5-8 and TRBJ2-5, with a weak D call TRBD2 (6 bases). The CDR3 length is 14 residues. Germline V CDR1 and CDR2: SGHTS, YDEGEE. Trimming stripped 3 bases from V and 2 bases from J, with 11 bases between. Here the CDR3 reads CASSWTGGQETQYF. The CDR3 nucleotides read TGTGCCAGCAGCTGGACTGGGGGGCAAGAGACCCAGTACTTC. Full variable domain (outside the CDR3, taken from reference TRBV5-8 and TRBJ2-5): EAGVTQSPTHLIKTRGQQATLRCSPISGHTSVYWYQQALGLGLQFLLWYDEGEERNRGNFPPRFSGRQFPNYSSELNVNALELEDSALYLCASSWTGGQETQYFGPGTRLLVL.

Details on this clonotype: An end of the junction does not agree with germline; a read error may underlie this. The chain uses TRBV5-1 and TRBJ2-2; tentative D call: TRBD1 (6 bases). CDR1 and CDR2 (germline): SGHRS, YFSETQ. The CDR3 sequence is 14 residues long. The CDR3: CASSLVRGTGELFF. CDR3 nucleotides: TGCGCCAGCAGTTTGGTCAGGGGTACCGGGGAGCTGTTTTTT.

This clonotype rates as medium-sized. The CDR3 DNA follows: TGCGCCAGCAGCCAAGTGTTGCGGGAGACCCAGTACTTC. Translated: CASSQVLRETQYF. The chain combines TRBV4-1 with TRBJ2-5; D uncertain. This CDR3 region has 13 residues. Trimming took 1 base from V and 5 from J, leaving 8 bases between them. The V gene's germline CDR1 is MGHRA and CDR2 YSYEKL.

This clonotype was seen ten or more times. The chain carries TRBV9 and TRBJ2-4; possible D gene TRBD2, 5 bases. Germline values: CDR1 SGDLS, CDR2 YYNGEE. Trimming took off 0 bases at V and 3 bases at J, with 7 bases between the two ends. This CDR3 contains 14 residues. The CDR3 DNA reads TGTGCCAGCAGCGTAGACAGCGGCAAAAACATTCAGTACTTC. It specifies CASSVDSGKNIQYF.

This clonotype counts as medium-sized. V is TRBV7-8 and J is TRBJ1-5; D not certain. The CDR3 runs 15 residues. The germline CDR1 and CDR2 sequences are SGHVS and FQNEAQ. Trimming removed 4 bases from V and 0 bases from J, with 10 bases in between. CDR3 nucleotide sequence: TGTGCCAGCAGCTCAGCGGCTTATAGCAATCAGCCCCAGCATTTT. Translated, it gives CASSSAAYSNQPQHF.

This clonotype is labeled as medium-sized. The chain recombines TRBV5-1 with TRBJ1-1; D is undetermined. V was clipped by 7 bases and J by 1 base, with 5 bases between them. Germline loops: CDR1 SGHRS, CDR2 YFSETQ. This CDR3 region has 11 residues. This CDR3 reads CASRQNTEAFF. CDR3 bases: TGCGCCAGCCGTCAGAACACTGAAGCTTTCTTT.

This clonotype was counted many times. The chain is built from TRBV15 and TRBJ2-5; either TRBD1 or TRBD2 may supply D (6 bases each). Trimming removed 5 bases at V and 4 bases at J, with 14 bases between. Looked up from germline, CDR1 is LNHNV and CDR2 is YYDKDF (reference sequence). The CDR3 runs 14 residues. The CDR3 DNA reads TGTGCCACCAGCTCCGTTGAGGGGGGAGAGACCCAGTACTTC. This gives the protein CATSSVEGGETQYF.

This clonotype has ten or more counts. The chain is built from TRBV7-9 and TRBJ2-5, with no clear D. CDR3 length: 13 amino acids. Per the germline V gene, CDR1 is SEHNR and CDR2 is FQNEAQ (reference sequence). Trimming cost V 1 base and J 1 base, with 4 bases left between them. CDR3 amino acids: CASSLDTQETQYF. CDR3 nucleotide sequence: TGTGCCAGCAGCTTAGACACCCAAGAGACCCAGTACTTC.

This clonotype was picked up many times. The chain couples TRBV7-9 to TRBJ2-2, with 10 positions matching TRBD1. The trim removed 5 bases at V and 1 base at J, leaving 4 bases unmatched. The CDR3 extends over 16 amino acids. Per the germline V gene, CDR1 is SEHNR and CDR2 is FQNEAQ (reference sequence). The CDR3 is CASSPWDRGNTGELFF. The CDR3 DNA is TGTGCCAGCAGCCCTTGGGACAGGGGGAACACCGGGGAGCTGTTTTTT.

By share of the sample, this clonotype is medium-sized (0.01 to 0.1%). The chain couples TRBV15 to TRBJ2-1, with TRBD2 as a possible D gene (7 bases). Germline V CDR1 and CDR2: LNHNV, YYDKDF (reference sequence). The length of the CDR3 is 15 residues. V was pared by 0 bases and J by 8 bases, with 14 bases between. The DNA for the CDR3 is TGTGCCACCAGCAGAGATCGTGCGGGGGCGGATGAGCAGTTCTTC. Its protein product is CATSRDRAGADEQFF. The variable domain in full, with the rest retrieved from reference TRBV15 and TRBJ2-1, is DAMVIQNPRYQVTQFGKPVTLSCSQTLNHNVMYWYQQKSSQAPKLLFHYYDKDFNNEADTPDNFQSRRPNTSFCFLDIRSPGLGDTAMYLCATSRDRAGADEQFFGPGTRLTVL.

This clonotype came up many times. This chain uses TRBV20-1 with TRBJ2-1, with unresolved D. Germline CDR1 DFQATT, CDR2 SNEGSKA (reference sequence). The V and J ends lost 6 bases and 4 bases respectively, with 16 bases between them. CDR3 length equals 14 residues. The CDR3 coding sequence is TGCAGTGCCCAGAGTGGCCCATCTTACAATGAGCAGTTCTTC. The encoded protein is CSAQSGPSYNEQFF.

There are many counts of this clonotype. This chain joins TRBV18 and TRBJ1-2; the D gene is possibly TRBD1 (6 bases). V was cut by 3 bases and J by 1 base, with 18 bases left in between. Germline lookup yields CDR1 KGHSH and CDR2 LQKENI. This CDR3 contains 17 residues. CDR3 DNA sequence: TGTGCCAGCTCACCTACGACAGGAGGGGATTATAACTATGGCTACACCTTC. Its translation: CASSPTTGGDYNYGYTF.